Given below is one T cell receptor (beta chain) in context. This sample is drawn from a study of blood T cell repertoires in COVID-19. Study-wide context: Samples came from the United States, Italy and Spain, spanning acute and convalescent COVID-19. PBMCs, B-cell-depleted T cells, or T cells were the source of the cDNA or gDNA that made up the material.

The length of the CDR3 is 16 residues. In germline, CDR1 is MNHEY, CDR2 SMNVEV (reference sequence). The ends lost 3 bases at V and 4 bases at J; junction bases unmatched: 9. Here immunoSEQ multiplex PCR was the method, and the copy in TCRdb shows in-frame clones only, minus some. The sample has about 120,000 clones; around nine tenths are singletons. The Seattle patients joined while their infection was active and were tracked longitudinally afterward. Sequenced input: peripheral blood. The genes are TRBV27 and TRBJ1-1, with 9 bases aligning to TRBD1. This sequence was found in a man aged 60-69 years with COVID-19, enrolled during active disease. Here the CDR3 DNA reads TGTGCCAGCAGTTTCAACAGGGGGCTAGCGAGCACTGAAGCTTTCTTT. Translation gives CASSFNRGLASTEAFF.